These 6 T cell receptor beta chains originate from one sample sequenced in a study of neurological immune-mediated disorders. One entry per CDR3 protein results from TCRdb running MiXCR on the 5' RACE reads. This table has about 50,000 distinct CDR3 sequences, 10% appearing once. The source material was PBMCs. These receptors all stem from a man aged 70 or older with HTLV-1-associated myelopathy (HAM/TSP).

Remarks on this clonotype: The junction differs from germline at one of its ends, possibly a read error. The chain joins TRBV20-1 to TRBJ2-5, with 8 bases that match TRBD2. Germline loops: CDR1 DFQATT, CDR2 SNEGSKA (reference sequence). The CDR3 covers 14 residues. The CDR3 DNA reads TGCAGTGCTAAGCGGGGGAGGTGGCAAGAGACACAGTACTTC. Translation gives CSAKRGRWQETQYF.

The chain is built from TRBV7-2 and TRBJ2-2; TRBD2 is a possible D gene (5 bases). Germline V gene data show CDR1 as SGHTA and CDR2 as FQGNSA. Trimming cost V 5 bases and J 8 bases, with 15 bases left between them. This CDR3 contains 14 residues. CDR3 residues: CASSTDWERGELFF. The CDR3 DNA is TGTGCCAGCAGCACAGATTGGGAGCGGGGGGAGCTGTTTTTT. The full variable domain, in which reference TRBV7-2 and TRBJ2-2 provide the parts outside the CDR3, is GAGVSQSPSNKVTEKGKDVELRCDPISGHTALYWYRQSLGQGLEFLIYFQGNSAPDKSGLPSDRFSAERTGGSVSTLTIQRTQQEDSAVYLCASSTDWERGELFFGEGSRLTVL.

For this clonotype: Given a much more abundant clone one base away, this may be a read error. V and J are TRBV28 and TRBJ2-7; 9 bases agree with TRBD1. The CDR3 runs 14 residues. The germline V gene has CDR1 MDHEN and CDR2 SYDVKM. DNA for the CDR3: TGTGCCAACAGTTTATGGGACAGGGCCCACGAGCAGTACTTC. It specifies CANSLWDRAHEQYF.

This clonotype was seen ten or more times. This sequence joins TRBV24-1 and TRBJ1-5, with D maybe TRBD1 (6 bases). Looked up from germline, CDR1 is KGHDR and CDR2 is SFDVKD. V was pared by 3 bases and J by 3 bases, with 8 bases between. CDR3 length: 14 residues. This chain's CDR3 is CATSDRQANQPQHF. CDR3 DNA: TGTGCCACCAGTGATCGACAGGCCAATCAGCCCCAGCATTTT.

This clonotype was observed many times. V usage is TRBV18 and J usage is TRBJ1-2, with D possibly TRBD1 on 6 matching bases. The V gene lost 2 bases and the J gene lost 8 bases, with 12 bases spanning the gap. There are 13 residues in the CDR3. Germline lookup yields CDR1 KGHSH and CDR2 LQKENI. DNA of the CDR3: TGTGCCAGCTCACCAAGCGCCAGGGGCGGCTACACCTTC. Encoded protein: CASSPSARGGYTF.

At least ten counts were recorded for this clonotype. The chain uses TRBV18 and TRBJ2-1; 9 positions agree with TRBD1. The J segment lost 0 bases and the V segment lost 6 bases, leaving 9 bases of the junction unmatched. The length of the CDR3 is 17 residues. CDR1 is KGHSH and CDR2 is LQKENI in the germline V gene. CDR3 coding DNA: TGTGCCAGCTCCCGACAGGGGGGATCGAGCTCCTACAATGAGCAGTTCTTC. This encodes CASSRQGGSSSYNEQFF.